This T cell receptor beta chain originates from a study of T cell repertoires in cytomegalovirus infection. Whole-study context: HLA-B-restricted CMV epitopes that are well studied were used alongside recently identified HLA-C-restricted ones. Public signatures in TCR beta pointed to CMV infection and matching HLA type.

The germline V gene encodes CDR1 KGHDR and CDR2 SFDVKD. Trimming cost V 7 bases and J 6 bases; bases outside gene matches: 8. The CDR3 has 15 residues. TCRdb independently ran MiXCR on the reads; one entry per CDR3 protein. Of more than 110,000 distinct CDR3 sequences listed, 32% are singletons. The study's findings and limits: Predominance within the ex vivo response was attributable to HLA-C-restricted CMV-specific TCR beta clonotypes. Carriers of CMV plus the relevant HLA were identified by cumulative public TCR beta family frequency.

A single count supports this clonotype. Its antigen is as yet unknown. This chain uses TRBV24-1 with TRBJ2-3; 11 bases line up with TRBD2. The sequence derives from a human donor in good health (CMV status not recorded). Some clones in this sample may be carry-over from other donors' samples. The material sequenced was CD8+ T cells from cultured PBMCs, taken from culture after CMV antigen stimulation. This CDR3 reads CATSSLAGGLDTQYF. CDR3 DNA sequence: TGTGCCACCAGCTCCCTAGCGGGGGGCTTGGATACGCAGTATTTT.